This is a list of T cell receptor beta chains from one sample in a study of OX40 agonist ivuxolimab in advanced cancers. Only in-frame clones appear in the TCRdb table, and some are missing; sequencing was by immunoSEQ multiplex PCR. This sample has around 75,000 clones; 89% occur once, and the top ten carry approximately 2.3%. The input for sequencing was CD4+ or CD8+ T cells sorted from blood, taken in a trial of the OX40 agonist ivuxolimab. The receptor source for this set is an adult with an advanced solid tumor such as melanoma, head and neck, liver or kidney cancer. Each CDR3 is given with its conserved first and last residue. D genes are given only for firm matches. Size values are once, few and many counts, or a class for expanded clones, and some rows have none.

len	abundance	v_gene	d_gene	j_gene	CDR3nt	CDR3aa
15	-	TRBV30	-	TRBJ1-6	TGTGCCTGGAGTGTGCCCAGGGCAGGGAATTCACCCCTCCACTTT	CAWSVPRAGNSPLHF
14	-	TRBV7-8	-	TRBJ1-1	TGTGCCAGCAGCCCACGAGGAGGGAACACTGAAGCTTTCTTT	CASSPRGGNTEAFF
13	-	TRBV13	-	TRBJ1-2	TGTGCCAGCAGCCAAGGTGGGGCAGGAGGCTACACCTTC	CASSQGGAGGYTF
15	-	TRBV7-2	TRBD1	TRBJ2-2	TGTGCCAGCAGCTTTGGACAGGGTTTCACCGGGGAGCTGTTTTTT	CASSFGQGFTGELFF
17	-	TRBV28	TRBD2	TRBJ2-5	TGTGCCAGCAGCCCTCCTTTTGGGAGGGCGGCTCAAGAGACCCAGTACTTC	CASSPPFGRAAQETQYF
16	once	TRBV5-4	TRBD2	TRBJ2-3	TGTGCCAGCAGCCGGGGGACTAGCGGGGGGGCCTATACGCAGTATTTT	CASSRGTSGGAYTQYF
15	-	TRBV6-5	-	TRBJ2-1	TGTGCCAGCGAAGTTCGAGGGGCAGGCTACAATGAGCAGTTCTTC	CASEVRGAGYNEQFF
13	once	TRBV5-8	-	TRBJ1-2	TGTGCCAGCGGATACTACGGTGTCGGGGGCTACACCTTC	CASGYYGVGGYTF
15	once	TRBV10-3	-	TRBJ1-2	TGTGCCATCAGTGAGTCGGTGGGAAGGGAATATGGCTACACCTTC	CAISESVGREYGYTF
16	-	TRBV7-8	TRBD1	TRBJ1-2	TGTGCCAGCAGCGATGGACAGGGTGGTTCTTCCCGCGGCTACACCTTC	CASSDGQGGSSRGYTF
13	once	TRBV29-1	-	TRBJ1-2	TGCAGCGTTGTTGCCGTGCAGGGGCTTGGCTACACCTTC	CSVVAVQGLGYTF
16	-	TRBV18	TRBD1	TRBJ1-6	TGTGCCAGCTCACCACCGGGCAGGGGGCAAAATTCACCCCTCCACTTT	CASSPPGRGQNSPLHF
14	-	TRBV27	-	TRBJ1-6	TGTGCCAGCAGTCGTAGCTCCTATAATTCACCCCTCCACTTT	CASSRSSYNSPLHF
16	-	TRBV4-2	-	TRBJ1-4	TGTGCCAGCAGCCAAACGACTAGTGCAACTAATGAAAAACTGTTTTTT	CASSQTTSATNEKLFF
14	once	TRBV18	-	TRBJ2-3	TGTGCCAGCTTTCCGGGACTCCAAGGGGATACGCAGTATTTT	CASFPGLQGDTQYF
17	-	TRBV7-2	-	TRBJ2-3	TGTGCCAGCAGCTTAAAGCTGGGCGGGTCCGGCACAGATACGCAGTATTTT	CASSLKLGGSGTDTQYF
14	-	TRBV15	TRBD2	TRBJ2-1	TGTGCCACCAGACCGGGACTAGCGACTAATGAGCAGTTCTTC	CATRPGLATNEQFF
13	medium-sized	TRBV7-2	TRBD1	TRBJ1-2	TGTGCCAGCAGCTCAGGACAGGGCTATGGCTACACCTTC	CASSSGQGYGYTF
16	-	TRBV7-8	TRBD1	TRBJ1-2	TGTGCCAGCAGCCCGAGGGACAGGGGGCCTAGAAATGGCTACACCTTC	CASSPRDRGPRNGYTF
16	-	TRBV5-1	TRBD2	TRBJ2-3	TGCGCCAGCAGTTCGGGACTAGCGGGGTTTGCAGATACGCAGTATTTT	CASSSGLAGFADTQYF
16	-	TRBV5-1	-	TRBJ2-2	TGCGCCAGCAGCTCGTTGCCAGGGGAGGATGCCGGGGAGCTGTTTTTT	CASSSLPGEDAGELFF
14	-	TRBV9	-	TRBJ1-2	TGTGCCAGCAGCGTAGGTGTCGGCACCTATGGCTACACCTTC	CASSVGVGTYGYTF
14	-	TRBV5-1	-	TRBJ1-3	TGCGCCAGCAGCAGTTCAGGCTCTGGAAACACCATATATTTT	CASSSSGSGNTIYF
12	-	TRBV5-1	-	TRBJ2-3	TGCGCCAGCAGCTTGGGGTCAGATACGCAGTATTTT	CASSLGSDTQYF
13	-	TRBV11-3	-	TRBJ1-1	TGTGCCAGCAGCTTCCAGGTTAACACTGAAGCTTTCTTT	CASSFQVNTEAFF
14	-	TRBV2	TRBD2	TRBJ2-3	TGTGCCAGCAGTGGACTAGCGGGGACAGATACGCAGTATTTT	CASSGLAGTDTQYF
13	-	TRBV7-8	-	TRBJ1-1	TGTGCCAGCAGCCCCGGAACGGTCCTACGGGCTTTCTTT	CASSPGTVLRAFF
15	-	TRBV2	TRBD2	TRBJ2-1	TGTGCCACCCATCGAGGGACTAGCGGGCACAATGAGCAGTTCTTC	CATHRGTSGHNEQFF
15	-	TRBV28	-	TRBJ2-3	TGTGCCAGCAGTTCCTGGAGGGGGATCACAGATACGCAGTATTTT	CASSSWRGITDTQYF
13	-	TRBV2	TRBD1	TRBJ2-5	TGTGCCAGCAGTGGGACAGGGAGGGAGACCCAGTACTTC	CASSGTGRETQYF
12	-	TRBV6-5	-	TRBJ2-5	TGTGCCAGCAGTTACTCGAAAGGGACCCAGTACTTC	CASSYSKGTQYF
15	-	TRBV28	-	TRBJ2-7	TGTGCCAGCAGTTCCACAGGGTTTGGCCCCTACGAGCAGTACTTC	CASSSTGFGPYEQYF
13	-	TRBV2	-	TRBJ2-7	TGTGCCAGCAGTGACGGGCAAAGCTACGAGCAGTACTTC	CASSDGQSYEQYF
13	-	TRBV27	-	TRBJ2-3	TGTGCCAGCAGTCCCCTCGGGACTCCCTTCTGGTATTTT	CASSPLGTPFWYF
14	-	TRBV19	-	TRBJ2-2	TGTGCCAGTAGTGGGACTCGTTACACCGGGGAGCTGTTTTTT	CASSGTRYTGELFF
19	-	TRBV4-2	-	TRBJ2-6	TGTGCCAGCAGCCAAGACGGTACGGGCAGGGCGGGAGGGGCCAACGTCCTGACTTTC	CASSQDGTGRAGGANVLTF
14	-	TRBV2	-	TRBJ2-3	TGTGCCAGCAGTGAAGGGATATCCACACATACGCAGTATTTT	CASSEGISTHTQYF
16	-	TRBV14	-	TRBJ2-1	TGTGCCAGCAGCCAGTCAGGGTCCGGCTCCTACAATGAGCAGTTCTTC	CASSQSGSGSYNEQFF
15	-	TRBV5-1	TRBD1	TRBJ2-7	TGCGCCAGCAGCCCCCGGACAGGGCTAACCTACGAGCAGTACTTC	CASSPRTGLTYEQYF
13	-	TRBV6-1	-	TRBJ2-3	TGTGCCAGCAGGAGGACTCTCAGTGATACGCAGTATTTT	CASRRTLSDTQYF
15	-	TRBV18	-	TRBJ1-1	TGTGCCAGCTCTTCCACGTTGGTCTACAACACTGAAGCTTTCTTT	CASSSTLVYNTEAFF
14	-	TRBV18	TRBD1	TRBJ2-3	TGTGCCAGCTCATCAGGACAGGGGGGGGATACGCAGTATTTT	CASSSGQGGDTQYF
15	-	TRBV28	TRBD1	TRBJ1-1	TGTGCCAGCAGTCGGGACAGGGGACCGAACACTGAAGCTTTCTTT	CASSRDRGPNTEAFF
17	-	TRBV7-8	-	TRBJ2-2	TGTGCCAGCAGCCCTAGCAGGAGGGGGCCGCCAACCGGGGAGCTGTTTTTT	CASSPSRRGPPTGELFF
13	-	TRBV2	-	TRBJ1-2	TGTGCCAGCAGTGAAGAGGGGTCCTATGGCTACACCTTC	CASSEEGSYGYTF
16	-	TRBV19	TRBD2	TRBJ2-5	TGTGCCAGTAGTATAGACGGGAGGCGGGAACAAGAGACCCAGTACTTC	CASSIDGRREQETQYF
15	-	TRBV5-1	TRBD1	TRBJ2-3	TGCGCCAGCAGCCCCTACAGGGGAGACACAGATACGCAGTATTTT	CASSPYRGDTDTQYF
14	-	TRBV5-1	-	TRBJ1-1	TGCGCCAGCAGCCCCGCGGTTATGAACACTGAAGCTTTCTTT	CASSPAVMNTEAFF
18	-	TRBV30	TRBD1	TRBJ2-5	TGTGCCTGGAGCCCCGCCGGGACAGGGATAATGGGGCAAGAGACCCAGTACTTC	CAWSPAGTGIMGQETQYF
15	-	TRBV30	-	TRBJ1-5	TGTGCCTGGAGTGTACTAACAGGTAGCAATCAGCCCCAGCATTTT	CAWSVLTGSNQPQHF
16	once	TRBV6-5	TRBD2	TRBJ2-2	TGTGCCAGCAGTTCAGACGGGGGGACGAACACCGGGGAGCTGTTTTTT	CASSSDGGTNTGELFF
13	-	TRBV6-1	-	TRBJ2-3	TGTGCCAGCAGAGAGACTAGAGCAGATACGCAGTATTTT	CASRETRADTQYF
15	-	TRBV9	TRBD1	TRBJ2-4	TGTGCCAGCGCCCGGACAGGGATGGTCGAAAACATTCAGTACTTC	CASARTGMVENIQYF
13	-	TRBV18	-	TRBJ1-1	TGTGCCAGCTCAGGAGGGGAAACGACTGAAGCTTTCTTT	CASSGGETTEAFF
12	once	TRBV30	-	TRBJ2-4	TGTGCCTGGAGTGTAGACGTAGGTATTCAGTACTTC	CAWSVDVGIQYF
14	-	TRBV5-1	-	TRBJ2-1	TGCGCCAGCAGCTTGGTGGGGGGGCACAATGAGCAGTTCTTC	CASSLVGGHNEQFF
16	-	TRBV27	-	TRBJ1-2	TGTGCCAGCAGTTCAAATTCAGGGGCGCTGGGCTATGGCTACACCTTC	CASSSNSGALGYGYTF
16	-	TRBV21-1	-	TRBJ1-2	TGTGCCAGAAAGCTTGCTATTAACGGTTGGAAGAATGGCTACACCTTC	CARKLAINGWKNGYTF
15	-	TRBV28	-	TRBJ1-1	TGTGCCAGCAGTTTAGGGGGAAACCGGAACACTGAAGCTTTCTTT	CASSLGGNRNTEAFF